The present TCR beta chain was sequenced within a study of blood T cell repertoires in COVID-19. V was pared by 2 bases and J by 7 bases, with 8 bases of the junction left unmatched. Germline CDR1 KGHSH, CDR2 LQKENI. The CDR3 loop spans 16 amino acids. Sequencing was performed with immunoSEQ multiplex PCR; in TCRdb, only in-frame clones are kept and a portion is missing. Of approximately 260,000 clones listed, approximately 86% are singletons. The rearrangement uses TRBV18 and TRBJ2-2; 9 bases line up with TRBD2. The clonotype comes from a middle-aged woman with acute COVID-19. The sequenced sample consisted of PBMCs or T cells enriched from blood (not recorded which). The CDR3 DNA reads as TGTGCCAGCTCACCAAGACTAGCGGAGATGGACGGGGAGCTGTTTTTT. Translation gives CASSPRLAEMDGELFF.